The 17 T cell receptor beta chains below were found in one sample sequenced in a study of Ad26.COV2.S vaccination and SARS-CoV-2 variants. The method was immunoSEQ multiplex PCR; TCRdb's version includes in-frame clones alone and lacks a portion of them. The repertoire holds roughly 700,000 clones, with roughly nine tenths as singletons. Treatment described: 15 to 20 received Ad26.COV2.S at low or high dose, single or two shots; about 5 received placebo; per-sample allocation not given. Samples were taken on day 63 after the first vaccine or placebo injection. Sequencing was performed on peripheral blood, taken in a trial of Ad26.COV2.S vaccine versus placebo. Source of these receptors: a person aged 18-60 years who received the Ad26.COV2.S COVID-19 vaccine or a placebo.

The V gene is TRBV7-9, the J gene TRBJ2-3; D may be TRBD2 (5 bases). There are 15 residues in the CDR3. The germline V gene encodes CDR1 SEHNR and CDR2 FQNEAQ (reference sequence). V lost 4 bases, J lost 1 base, and 12 bases lay in between. This CDR3 is CASSSYLSGTDTQYF. DNA for the CDR3: TGTGCCAGCAGCTCCTACCTTAGCGGCACAGATACGCAGTATTTT.

The V and J genes are TRBV7-8 and TRBJ2-7, with 7 bases fitting TRBD2. The V segment lost 1 base and the J segment 0 bases; nucleotides outside the gene matches: 9. CDR3 length: 17 residues. Germline assignment: CDR1 SGHVS and CDR2 FQNEAQ. CDR3 sequence reads: CASSLVSASGSSYEQYF. CDR3 DNA: TGTGCCAGCAGCTTAGTGAGCGCTAGCGGATCCTCCTACGAGCAGTACTTC. The full variable domain, with the rest looked up from reference TRBV7-8 and TRBJ2-7, is GAGVSQSPRYKVAKRGQDVALRCDPISGHVSLFWYQQALGQGPEFLTYFQNEAQLDKSGLPSDRFFAERPEGSVSTLKIQRTQQEDSAVYLCASSLVSASGSSYEQYFGPGTRLTVT.

This clone was seen just once. The chain uses TRBV6-1 and TRBJ2-1; perhaps TRBD2 as D (5 bases). The CDR3 is 16 residues long. The germline V and J ends were trimmed by 2 bases and 0 bases, with 11 bases remaining between them. The V gene's germline CDR1 is MNHNS and CDR2 SASEGT. Here the CDR3 reads CASSEPRGSSYNEQFF. CDR3 DNA: TGTGCCAGCAGTGAACCCAGAGGGAGCTCCTACAATGAGCAGTTCTTC.

This clone was seen a handful of times. The chain links TRBV6-5 to TRBJ1-1; D unresolved. This CDR3 is 13 amino acids long. V was trimmed by 7 bases and J by 1 base, leaving 10 bases between them. Germline CDR1 reads MNHEY; CDR2 reads SVGAGI. The CDR3 coding sequence is TGTGCCAGCACTAGACACGGGAACACTGAAGCTTTCTTT. This translates into CASTRHGNTEAFF.

The chain employs TRBV18 and TRBJ2-7; D unresolved. Looked up from germline, CDR1 is KGHSH and CDR2 is LQKENI. The CDR3 length is 15 residues. V was pared by 6 bases and J by 0 bases, with 15 bases between. The CDR3 DNA is TGTGCCAGCTCGCTTACAGCGTCGCGCTCCTACGAGCAGTACTTC. This translates into CASSLTASRSYEQYF. Based on the CDR3 plus reference TRBV18 and TRBJ2-7, the full variable domain is NAGVMQNPRHLVRRRGQEARLRCSPMKGHSHVYWYRQLPEEGLKFMVYLQKENIIDESGMPKERFSAEFPKEGPSILRIQQVVRGDSAAYFCASSLTASRSYEQYFGPGTRLTVT.

The genes are TRBV15 and TRBJ1-5, with TRBD1 as a possible D gene (6 bases). The germline V gene encodes CDR1 LNHNV and CDR2 YYDKDF (reference sequence). The CDR3 length is 14 residues. V was cut by 5 bases and J by 5 bases, with 13 bases left in between. CDR3 sequence: CATSFNRVDQPQHF. CDR3 coding DNA: TGTGCCACCAGCTTTAACAGGGTTGATCAGCCCCAGCATTTT.

This chain links TRBV24-1 with TRBJ1-1; 7 nucleotides align to TRBD1. The ends lost 1 base at V and 7 bases at J; junction bases unmatched: 11. Germline V gene data show CDR1 as KGHDR and CDR2 as SFDVKD. This CDR3 has 16 amino acids. The chain's CDR3 is CATSDLRHNRGGEAFF. CDR3 in DNA: TGTGCCACCAGTGATTTACGACACAACAGGGGCGGTGAAGCTTTCTTT.

CDR3 amino acids: CASSYLATPYEQYF. DNA for the CDR3: TGTGCCAGCAGTTATCTAGCGACTCCCTACGAGCAGTACTTC. The chain uses TRBV6-5 and TRBJ2-7; D is possibly TRBD2 (6 bases). This CDR3 has 14 amino acids. V was pared by 3 bases and J by 2 bases, with 11 bases between. The germline V gene has CDR1 MNHEY and CDR2 SVGAGI.

The rearrangement uses TRBV12-3 or TRBV12-4 and TRBJ1-6; D is ambiguous. The V end lost 6 bases, the J end lost 8 bases, and 5 bases lay between the germline ends. The CDR3 has 11 amino acids. CDR3 nucleotides: TGTGCCAGCAGCCGTCATTCACCCCTCCACTTT. This translates into CASSRHSPLHF.

The chain is built from TRBV2 and TRBJ1-3, with D unresolved. Germline V CDR1 and CDR2: SNHLY, FYNNEI. Trimming took 8 bases from V and 4 from J, leaving 12 bases between them. The CDR3 contains 13 residues. The DNA for the CDR3 is TGTGCCAGCTTGATAGATCAGGGAAACACCATATATTTT. Translation: CASLIDQGNTIYF.

The chain has TRBV7-9 and TRBJ2-3, with 9 bases identical to TRBD2. The germline gives CDR1 SEHNR, CDR2 FQNEAQ (reference sequence). Unmatched junction bases numbered 5, after V lost 4 bases and J lost 3 bases. CDR3 length: 15 amino acids. The CDR3 DNA reads TGTGCCAGCAGCTACTCTGCGGGGGGGACAGATACGCAGTATTTT. It encodes CASSYSAGGTDTQYF.

This chain links TRBV11-2 with TRBJ1-1; the D is unclear. The CDR3 extends over 16 amino acids. Germline V gene sequence: CDR1 SGHAT, CDR2 FQNNGV. V dropped 3 bases and J dropped 1 base, with 15 bases sitting between them. The CDR3 reads CASSFWTLQRNTEAFF. Written as DNA, the CDR3 is TGTGCCAGCAGCTTTTGGACCCTCCAGCGGAACACTGAAGCTTTCTTT.

The chain combines TRBV9 with TRBJ2-3, with D tentatively TRBD1 (7 bases). The V end lost 3 bases, the J end lost 5 bases, and 25 bases lay between the germline ends. Germline V CDR1 and CDR2: SGDLS, YYNGEE. There are 18 residues in the CDR3. In nucleotides, the CDR3 is TGTGCCAGCAGCGCCGCAATTGGACAGGCCTGGGGAGGAGATACGCAGTATTTT. Amino acids: CASSAAIGQAWGGDTQYF.

In nucleotides, the CDR3 is TGTGCCACCAGCAGAGATGCCGGGCTCTATGGCTACACCTTC. Translation gives CATSRDAGLYGYTF. The rearrangement joins TRBV15 to TRBJ1-2; no firm D call. Between the trimmed V and J ends, which lost 0 bases and 4 bases, there was a span of 9 bases. The CDR3 extends over 14 amino acids. The germline CDR1 and CDR2 sequences are LNHNV and YYDKDF (reference sequence).

DNA for the CDR3: TGTGCCTGGAGTGTAGCAGCCAGGGTGGAAGAGACCCAGTACTTC. This translates into CAWSVAARVEETQYF. This sequence joins TRBV30 and TRBJ2-5; TRBD1 might be the D (5 bases). Trimming took off 0 bases at V and 3 bases at J, with 14 bases between the two ends. The CDR3 is 15 amino acids. Germline V gene data show CDR1 as GTSNPN and CDR2 as SVGIG (reference sequence).

The CDR3 spells CASSLARGGVGDYEQFF. As DNA, the CDR3 is TGTGCCAGCAGCTTAGCCAGGGGCGGGGTGGGGGATTATGAGCAGTTCTTC. This chain joins TRBV7-9 and TRBJ2-1, with D perhaps being TRBD1 or TRBD2 (6 bases each). The V gene's germline CDR1 is SEHNR and CDR2 FQNEAQ (reference sequence). Trimming pared 0 bases from V and 8 bases from J, leaving 20 bases between. There are 17 residues in the CDR3. The complete variable domain, with remaining parts taken from reference TRBV7-9 and TRBJ2-1, reads DTGVSQNPRHKITKRGQNVTFRCDPISEHNRLYWYRQTLGQGPEFLTYFQNEAQLEKSRLLSDRFSAERPKGSFSTLEIQRTEQGDSAMYLCASSLARGGVGDYEQFFGPGTRLTVL.

The chain combines TRBV19 with TRBJ2-7; TRBD1 matches 9 bases. Germline values: CDR1 LNHDA, CDR2 SQIVND (reference sequence). The V and J ends lost 4 bases and 5 bases, in that order; junction bases with no gene match: 3. The CDR3 is 13 amino acids. CDR3: CASSRRTGDEQYF. CDR3 coding DNA: TGTGCCAGTAGTAGACGGACAGGGGACGAGCAGTACTTC.